The following is a T cell receptor beta chain sequence with its context. The antigen remains unidentified. This sample is part of a study of STAT5B mutations in CD4+ large granular lymphocyte leukemia. Study-level findings and limits: Patient CD4-sorted repertoires stayed more clonal than healthy ones after leukemic-clone removal. TRBV06-family usage was enriched in top patient clones (8/27) versus controls (2/35).

TCRdb keeps only in-frame clones here, not all; method: immunoSEQ multiplex PCR. The sample shows 25,000 to 35,000 clones, roughly 70% of them seen only once. The junction had 11 bases not matched to a gene; V was cut back by 4 bases and J by 10 bases. This CDR3 comprises 15 residues. CDR1 SGDLS and CDR2 YYNGEE come from the germline V gene. The receptor comes from a human donor in good health. The sample consisted of CD4+ T cells from blood buffy coats. The chain couples TRBV9 to TRBJ1-6; 7 bases align to TRBD1. The CDR3 loop is CASSLTGVSGSPLHF. The CDR3 DNA sequence: TGTGCCAGCAGCCTTACAGGGGTTTCAGGGTCACCCCTCCACTTT.